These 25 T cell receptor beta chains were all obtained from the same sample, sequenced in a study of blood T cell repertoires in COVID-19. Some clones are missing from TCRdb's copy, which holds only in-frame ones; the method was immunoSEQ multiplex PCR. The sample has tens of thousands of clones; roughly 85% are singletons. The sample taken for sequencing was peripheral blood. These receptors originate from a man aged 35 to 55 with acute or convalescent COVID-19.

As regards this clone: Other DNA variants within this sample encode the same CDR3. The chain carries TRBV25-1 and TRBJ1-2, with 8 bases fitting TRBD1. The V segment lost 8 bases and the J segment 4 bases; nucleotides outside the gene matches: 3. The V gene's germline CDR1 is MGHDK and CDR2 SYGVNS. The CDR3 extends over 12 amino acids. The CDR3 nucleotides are TGTGCCAGCTCCGGACAGGGCTATGGCTACACCTTC. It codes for CASSGQGYGYTF.

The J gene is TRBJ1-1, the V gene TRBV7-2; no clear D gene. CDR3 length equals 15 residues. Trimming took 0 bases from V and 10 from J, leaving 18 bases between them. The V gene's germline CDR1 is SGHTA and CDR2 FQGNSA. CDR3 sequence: CASSLAASGGPVAFF. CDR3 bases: TGTGCCAGCAGCTTAGCCGCGTCTGGAGGTCCCGTAGCTTTCTTT.

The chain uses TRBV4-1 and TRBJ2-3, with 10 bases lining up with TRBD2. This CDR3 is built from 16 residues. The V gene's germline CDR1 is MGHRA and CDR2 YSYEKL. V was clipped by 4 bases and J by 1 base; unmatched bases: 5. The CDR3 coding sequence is TGCGCCAGCAGCCCTTTAGCGGGGGGCCGCACAGATACGCAGTATTTT. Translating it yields CASSPLAGGRTDTQYF.

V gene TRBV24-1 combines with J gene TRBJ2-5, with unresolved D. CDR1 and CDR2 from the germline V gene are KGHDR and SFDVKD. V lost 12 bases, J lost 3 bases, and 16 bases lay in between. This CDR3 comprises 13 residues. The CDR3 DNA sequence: TGTGCCCCCCCCGTACGGTCGGAAGAGACCCAGTACTTC. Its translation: CAPPVRSEETQYF.

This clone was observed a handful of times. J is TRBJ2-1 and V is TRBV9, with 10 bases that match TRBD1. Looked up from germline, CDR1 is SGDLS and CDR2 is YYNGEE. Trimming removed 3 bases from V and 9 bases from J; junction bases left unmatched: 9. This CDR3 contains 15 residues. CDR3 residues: CASSGRGQGVGEQFF. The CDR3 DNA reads TGTGCCAGCAGCGGCCGAGGACAGGGGGTCGGTGAGCAGTTCTTC.

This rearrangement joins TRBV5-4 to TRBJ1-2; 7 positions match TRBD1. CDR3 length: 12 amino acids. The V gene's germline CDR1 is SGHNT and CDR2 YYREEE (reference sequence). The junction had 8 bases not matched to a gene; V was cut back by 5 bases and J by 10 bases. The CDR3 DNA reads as TGTGCCAGCAGTAGACAGGGTTCGGACTACACCTTC. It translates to CASSRQGSDYTF.

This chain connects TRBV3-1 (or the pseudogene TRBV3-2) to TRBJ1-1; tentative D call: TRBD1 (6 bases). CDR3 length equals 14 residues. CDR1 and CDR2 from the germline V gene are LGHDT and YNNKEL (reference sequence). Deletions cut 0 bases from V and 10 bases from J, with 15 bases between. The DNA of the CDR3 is TGTGCCAGCAGCCAAGATCTGGGGGGAGGGGGAGCTTTCTTT. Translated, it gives CASSQDLGGGGAFF.

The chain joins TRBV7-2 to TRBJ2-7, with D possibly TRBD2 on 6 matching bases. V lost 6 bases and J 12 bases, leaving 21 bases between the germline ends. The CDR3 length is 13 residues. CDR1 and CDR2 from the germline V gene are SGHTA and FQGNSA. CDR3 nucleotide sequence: TGTGCCAGCAGGGCTCATAGGAGGGGCCGGTCGTACTTC. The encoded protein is CASRAHRRGRSYF.

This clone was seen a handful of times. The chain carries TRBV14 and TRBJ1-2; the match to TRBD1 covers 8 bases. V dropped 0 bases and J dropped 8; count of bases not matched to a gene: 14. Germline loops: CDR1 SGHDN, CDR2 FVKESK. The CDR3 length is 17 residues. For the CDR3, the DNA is TGTGCCAGCAGCCAAGATAGAGGGCAGGGGGCATCCAGGGGCTACACCTTC. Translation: CASSQDRGQGASRGYTF.

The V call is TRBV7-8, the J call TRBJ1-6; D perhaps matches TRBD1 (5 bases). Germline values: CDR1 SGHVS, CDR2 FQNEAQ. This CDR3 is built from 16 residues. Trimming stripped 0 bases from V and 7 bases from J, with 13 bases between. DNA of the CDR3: TGTGCCAGCAGCTTAGCGGCGGGGACGACGAATTCACCCCTCCACTTT. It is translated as CASSLAAGTTNSPLHF.

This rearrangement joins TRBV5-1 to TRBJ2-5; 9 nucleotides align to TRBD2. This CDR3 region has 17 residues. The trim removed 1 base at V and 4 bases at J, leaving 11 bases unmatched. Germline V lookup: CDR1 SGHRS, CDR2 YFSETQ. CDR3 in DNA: TGCGCCAGCAGCTTGTCGGGCGCGGGGGGGCTTGGAGAGACCCAGTACTTC. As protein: CASSLSGAGGLGETQYF.

Here the CDR3 reads CSVDSDGYTF. Written as DNA, the CDR3 is TGCAGCGTTGATTCGGATGGCTACACCTTC. The rearrangement links TRBV29-1 to TRBJ1-2; D unclear. The germline V and J ends were trimmed by 3 bases and 6 bases, with 5 bases remaining between them. Per germline, CDR1 SQVTM and CDR2 ANQGSEA. The CDR3 sequence is 10 residues long.

The CDR3, as DNA: TGTGCCAGCAGTGACGGGACAGGGATCTCACCCCTCCACTTT. Amino acid sequence: CASSDGTGISPLHF. This sequence joins TRBV6-1 and TRBJ1-6, with 9 bases matching TRBD1. V was clipped by 3 bases and J by 10 bases; unmatched bases: 4. CDR3 length equals 14 residues. Germline values: CDR1 MNHNS, CDR2 SASEGT.

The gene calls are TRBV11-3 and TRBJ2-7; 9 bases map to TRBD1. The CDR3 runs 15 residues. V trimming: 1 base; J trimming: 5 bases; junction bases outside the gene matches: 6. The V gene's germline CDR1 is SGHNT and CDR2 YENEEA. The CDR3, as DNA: TGTGCCAGCAGCTTAGTTCCGGGACAGGGAAACGAGCAGTACTTC. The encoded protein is CASSLVPGQGNEQYF.

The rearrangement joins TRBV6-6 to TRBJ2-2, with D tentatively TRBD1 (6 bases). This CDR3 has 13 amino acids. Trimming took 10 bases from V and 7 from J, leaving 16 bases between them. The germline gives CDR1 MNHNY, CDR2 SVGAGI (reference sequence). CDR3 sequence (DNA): TGTGCCACCCCAGGGGCAAGGGGCGGGGAGCTGTTTTTT. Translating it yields CATPGARGGELFF.

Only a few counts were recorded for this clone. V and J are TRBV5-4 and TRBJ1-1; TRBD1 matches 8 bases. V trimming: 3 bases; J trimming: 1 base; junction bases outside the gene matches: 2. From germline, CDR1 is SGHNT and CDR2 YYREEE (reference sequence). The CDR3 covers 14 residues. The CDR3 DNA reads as TGTGCCAGCAGCTGGGGGACAGGGAACACTGAAGCTTTCTTT. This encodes CASSWGTGNTEAFF.

CDR3 protein: CASSVTGEGAFF. The CDR3 DNA reads as TGTGCCAGCAGCGTTACAGGGGAAGGAGCTTTCTTT. V usage is TRBV9 and J usage is TRBJ1-1; 7 bases fit TRBD1. V shed 2 bases, J shed 10 bases, and the junction held 5 bases outside the gene matches. From germline, CDR1 is SGDLS and CDR2 YYNGEE. This CDR3 is 12 amino acids long.

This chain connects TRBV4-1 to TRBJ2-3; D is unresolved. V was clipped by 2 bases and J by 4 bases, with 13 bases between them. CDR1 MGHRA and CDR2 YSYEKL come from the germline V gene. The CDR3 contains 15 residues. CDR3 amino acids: CASSQLGSLADTQYF. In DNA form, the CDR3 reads TGCGCCAGCAGCCAACTCGGTAGCCTCGCAGATACGCAGTATTTT.

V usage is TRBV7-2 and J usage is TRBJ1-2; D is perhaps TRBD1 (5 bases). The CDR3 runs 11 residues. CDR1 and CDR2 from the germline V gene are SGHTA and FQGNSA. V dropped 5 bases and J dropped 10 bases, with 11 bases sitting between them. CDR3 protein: CASSRTGLYTF. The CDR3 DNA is TGTGCCAGCAGCAGAACAGGCCTCTACACCTTC.

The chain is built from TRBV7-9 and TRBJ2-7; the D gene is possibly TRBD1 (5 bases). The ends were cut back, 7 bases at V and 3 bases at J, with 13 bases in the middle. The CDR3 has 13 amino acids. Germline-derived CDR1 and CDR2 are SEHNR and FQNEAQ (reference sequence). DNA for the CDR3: TGTGCCAGCAACAACGACGGACACTACGAGCAGTACTTC. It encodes CASNNDGHYEQYF.

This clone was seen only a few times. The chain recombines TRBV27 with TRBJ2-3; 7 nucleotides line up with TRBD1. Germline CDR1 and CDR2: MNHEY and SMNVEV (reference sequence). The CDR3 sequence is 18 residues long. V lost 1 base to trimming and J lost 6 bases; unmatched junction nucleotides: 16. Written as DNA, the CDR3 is TGTGCCAGCAGTTTATGGGGTTTCTTTAAAACAGGGGATGATACGCAGTATTTT. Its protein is CASSLWGFFKTGDDTQYF.

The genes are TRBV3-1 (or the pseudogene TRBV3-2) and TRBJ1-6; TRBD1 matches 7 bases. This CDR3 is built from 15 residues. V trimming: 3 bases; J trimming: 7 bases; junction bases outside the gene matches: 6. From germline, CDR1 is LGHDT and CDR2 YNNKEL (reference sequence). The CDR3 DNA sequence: TGTGCCAGCAGCCAGCCACAGGGGCCCAATTCACCCCTCCACTTT. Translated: CASSQPQGPNSPLHF.

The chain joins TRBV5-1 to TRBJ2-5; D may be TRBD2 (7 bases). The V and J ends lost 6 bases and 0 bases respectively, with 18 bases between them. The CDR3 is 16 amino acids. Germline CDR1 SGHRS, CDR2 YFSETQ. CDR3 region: CASNLDGGGYQETQYF. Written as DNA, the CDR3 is TGCGCCAGCAACCTAGACGGCGGGGGCTACCAAGAGACCCAGTACTTC.

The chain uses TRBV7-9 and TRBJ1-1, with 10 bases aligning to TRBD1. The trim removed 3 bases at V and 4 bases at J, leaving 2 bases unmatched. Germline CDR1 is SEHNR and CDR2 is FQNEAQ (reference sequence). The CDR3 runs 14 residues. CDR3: CASSFRDRGTEAFF. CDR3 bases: TGTGCCAGCAGCTTCCGGGACAGGGGCACTGAAGCTTTCTTT. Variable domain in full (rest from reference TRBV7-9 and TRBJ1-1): DTGVSQNPRHKITKRGQNVTFRCDPISEHNRLYWYRQTLGQGPEFLTYFQNEAQLEKSRLLSDRFSAERPKGSFSTLEIQRTEQGDSAMYLCASSFRDRGTEAFFGQGTRLTVV.

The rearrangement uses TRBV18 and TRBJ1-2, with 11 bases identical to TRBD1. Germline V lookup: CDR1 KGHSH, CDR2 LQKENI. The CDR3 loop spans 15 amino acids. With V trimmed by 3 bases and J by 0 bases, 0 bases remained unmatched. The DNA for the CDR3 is TGTGCCAGCTCACCGGGACAGGGGGCTAACTATGGCTACACCTTC. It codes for CASSPGQGANYGYTF. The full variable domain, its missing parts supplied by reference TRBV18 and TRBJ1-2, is NAGVMQNPRHLVRRRGQEARLRCSPMKGHSHVYWYRQLPEEGLKFMVYLQKENIIDESGMPKERFSAEFPKEGPSILRIQQVVRGDSAAYFCASSPGQGANYGYTFGSGTRLTVV.